The sequence of this T cell receptor beta chain was determined in a study of CD8 T cells in Susac syndrome. Points from the study as a whole: That the number of individuals in its TCR sequencing and HLA analysis was relatively small was acknowledged by the study.

About 0.5 to 1 ug RNA was reverse transcribed with random hexamers. TCRdb re-derived calls from the immunoSEQ multiplex PCR reads in MiXCR, one entry per CDR3 protein. Found here are fewer than 350,000 distinct CDR3 sequences, roughly 85% of them singletons; the top ten hold approximately 0.2%. CDR1 LNHNV and CDR2 YYDKDF come from the germline V gene (reference sequence). The CDR3 is 16 amino acids. V lost 3 bases and J lost 0, with 12 bases in between. Multiple sclerosis controls were treatment-naive patients with stable or active relapsing-remitting disease. A note on this clonotype: The antigen is unknown.

The clonotype was recovered from a human donor with multiple sclerosis. V usage is TRBV15 and J usage is TRBJ1-5; D uncertain. Sequenced: CD8+ T cells from PBMCs. This CDR3 reads CATSRFEGDSNQPQHF. The CDR3 DNA sequence: TGTGCCACCAGCAGGTTCGAGGGTGATAGCAATCAGCCCCAGCATTTT.